A single sample gave rise to the 18 T cell receptor beta chains below, sequenced in a study of T cell clonality in common variable immunodeficiency. TCRdb keeps only in-frame clones here, not all; method: immunoSEQ multiplex PCR. This repertoire lists 15,000 to 20,000 clones without singletons; roughly 14% sits in the top ten. No antigen has been assigned to these receptors. Findings and limits, study-wide: Reportedly, TCR beta sequences from common variable immunodeficiency showed fewer deletions and N-nucleotide insertions.

The sample taken for sequencing was peripheral blood mononuclear cells. The receptors were sampled from a human donor with common variable immunodeficiency.

This clone was seen more than once but under ten times. Coverage ceases 3 residues before the CDR3 finishes, and the germline J gene fills in the end. The rearrangement links TRBV7-2 to TRBJ2-3, with D maybe TRBD1 (8 bases). Germline lookup yields CDR1 SGHTA and CDR2 FQGNSA. The CDR3 sequence is 15 residues long. Trimming left V 5 bases short and J 2 bases short, with 14 bases between. The CDR3 reads CASSKQGGPTDTQYF. The CDR3 DNA, read in part, is TGTGCCAGCAGCAAACAGGGGGGGCCCACAGATACG. The full variable domain, its missing parts supplied by reference TRBV7-2 and TRBJ2-3, is GAGVSQSPSNKVTEKGKDVELRCDPISGHTALYWYRQSLGQGLEFLIYFQGNSAPDKSGLPSDRFSAERTGGSVSTLTIQRTQQEDSAVYLCASSKQGGPTDTQYFGPGTRLTVL.

This clone occurred a few times. The CDR3 goes on 3 residues after the read ends, and that part is filled in from the germline J gene. The chain has TRBV7-2 and TRBJ2-3; D unresolved. The V gene's germline CDR1 is SGHTA and CDR2 FQGNSA. Trimming left V 5 bases short and J 6 bases short, with 6 bases between. This CDR3 contains 11 residues. Here the CDR3 reads CASSNSDTQYF. CDR3 DNA, as far as it was read: TGTGCCAGCAGCAACTCCGATACG.

In regard to this clone: The junction differs from germline at one of its ends, possibly a read error. The read falls 3 residues short of the CDR3 end, and the missing part is taken from the germline J gene. V gene TRBV7-7 combines with J gene TRBJ2-1; 7 bases are shared with TRBD2. Germline V gene sequence: CDR1 SSHAT, CDR2 FNYEAQ (reference sequence). The CDR3 consists of 15 residues. This CDR3 is CASSFGLAEYNEQFF. The sequenced CDR3 bases are TGTGCTAGCAGCTTTGGGCTAGCGGAGTACAATGAG.

In this sample, this clone turned up many times. The observed sequence ends 3 residues before the CDR3 terminus, with the missing tail filled in from the germline J gene. The chain has TRBV28 and TRBJ1-4; 9 nucleotides align to TRBD1. Germline V gives CDR1 MDHEN, CDR2 SYDVKM. This CDR3 is built from 17 residues. V dropped 4 bases and J dropped 0; count of bases not matched to a gene: 6. CDR3 DNA, as far as it was read: TGTGCCAGCAGTTCCATGAGACAGGGGGCAACTAATGAAAAA. It codes for CASSSMRQGATNEK. The full CDR3 reads CASSSMRQGATNEKLFF. The full variable domain, rest sourced from reference TRBV28 and TRBJ1-4, is DVKVTQSSRYLVKRTGEKVFLECVQDMDHENMFWYRQDPGLGLRLIYFSYDVKMKEKGDIPEGYSVSREKKERFSLILESASTNQTSMYLCASSSMRQGATNEKLFFGSGTQLSVL.

Ten or more counts support this clone. The read terminates 3 residues ahead of where the CDR3 ends, so the germline J gene completes it. The chain uses TRBV28 and TRBJ2-3; maybe TRBD2 (5 bases). The CDR3 contains 12 residues. The germline V and J ends were trimmed by 8 bases and 6 bases, with 12 bases remaining between them. The V gene's germline CDR1 is MDHEN and CDR2 SYDVKM. CDR3 DNA (partial): TGTGCCAGCCAACTAGACCCTGATACG. Translated: CASQLDPDT. The full CDR3 protein is CASQLDPDTQYF.

This clone was observed a few times. Read coverage stops 3 residues before the CDR3 terminus; the germline J gene supplies the remainder. The chain recombines TRBV11-3 with TRBJ1-3, with 7 bases matching TRBD1. V lost 3 bases and J lost 2; bases outside the gene matches: 1. This CDR3 contains 14 residues. The germline V gene encodes CDR1 SGHNT and CDR2 YENEEA. The CDR3 loop reads CASSFQGAGNTIYF. Partial CDR3 DNA: TGTGCCAGCAGCTTCCAGGGGGCTGGAAACACC. Drawing the rest from reference TRBV11-3 and TRBJ1-3, the complete variable domain is EAGVVQSPRYKIIEKKQPVAFWCNPISGHNTLYWYLQNLGQGPELLIRYENEEAVDDSQLPKDRFSAERLKGVDSTLKIQPAELGDSAVYLCASSFQGAGNTIYFGEGSWLTVV.

This clone was seen a handful of times. With the read ending 3 residues before the CDR3 end, the germline J gene is used to fill in that end. This sequence joins TRBV18 and TRBJ2-1; the D gene is possibly TRBD1 (5 bases). Trimming removed 9 bases from V and 7 bases from J, with 16 bases in between. Germline CDR1 is KGHSH and CDR2 is LQKENI. The CDR3 contains 13 residues. The covered CDR3 bases are TGTGCCAGTTTAGGCCTAGGGGTGAATGAG. Translated: CASLGLGVNE. In full, the CDR3 reads CASLGLGVNEQFF.

This clone occurred many times. The CDR3 goes on 3 residues after the read ends, and that part is filled in from the germline J gene. The chain is built from TRBV18 and TRBJ1-2, with 7 nucleotides matching TRBD1. Germline values: CDR1 KGHSH, CDR2 LQKENI. The CDR3 runs 14 residues. V was pared by 2 bases and J by 0 bases, with 0 bases of the junction left unmatched. CDR3 DNA, as far as it was read: TGTGCCAGCTCACCAGACAGGGCTAACTATGGC. This sequence encodes CASSPDRANYG. The whole CDR3 protein reads CASSPDRANYGYTF.

This clone has ten or more counts. The read is 3 residues too short to cover the CDR3 end, so that end is filled in from the germline J gene. This rearrangement joins TRBV18 to TRBJ2-1; 9 bases agree with TRBD2. The length of the CDR3 is 15 residues. Germline lookup yields CDR1 KGHSH and CDR2 LQKENI. With 3 bases clipped from V and 2 bases from J, the junction kept 2 bases outside the gene matches. The CDR3 protein is CASSPVAGAYNEQFF. CDR3 DNA, as far as it was read: TGTGCCAGCTCACCTGTAGCGGGAGCCTACAATGAG.

In this sample, this clone turned up a few times. The read finishes 3 residues shy of the CDR3 end, and the germline J gene is used to complete it. The V call is TRBV7-9, the J call TRBJ1-4, with 7 positions matching TRBD1. This CDR3 has 15 residues. Germline V gene sequence: CDR1 SEHNR, CDR2 FQNEAQ (reference sequence). V lost 0 bases, J lost 3 bases, and 1 base stayed unmatched. CDR3 region: CASSLAGTANEKLFF. CDR3 bases read: TGTGCCAGCAGCTTAGCCGGGACAGCTAATGAAAAA. Full variable domain (remainder filled in from reference TRBV7-9 and TRBJ1-4): DTGVSQNPRHKITKRGQNVTFRCDPISEHNRLYWYRQTLGQGPEFLTYFQNEAQLEKSRLLSDRFSAERPKGSFSTLEIQRTEQGDSAMYLCASSLAGTANEKLFFGSGTQLSVL.

This clone is medium-sized. The CDR3 is cut off 3 residues early in the read; its end comes from the germline J gene. The chain joins TRBV6-2 or TRBV6-3 to TRBJ2-7; weak D call: TRBD1 (5 bases). The length of the CDR3 is 14 residues. The V end lost 5 bases, the J end lost 2 bases, and 13 bases lay between the germline ends. CDR1 and CDR2 (germline): MNHEY, SVGEGT. CDR3 DNA, as far as it was read: TGTGCCAGCAGTAAGGACATGACCGCCTACGAG. It specifies CASSKDMTAYE. The entire CDR3 protein is CASSKDMTAYEQYF.

This clone was counted only a few times. From the germline J gene comes the end of the CDR3, since the read stops 3 residues before it. The chain recombines TRBV7-6 with TRBJ2-2; a possible D gene is TRBD1 (5 bases). V dropped 6 bases and J dropped 3 bases, with 11 bases sitting between them. Germline V gene sequence: CDR1 SGHVS, CDR2 FNYEAQ. The CDR3 spans 14 residues. Incomplete CDR3 DNA: TGTGCCAGCAGGCAGGGAACGGACACCGGGGAG. Translating gives CASRQGTDTGE. The whole CDR3 protein is CASRQGTDTGELFF.

This clone was observed at least ten times. Read data end 3 residues before the CDR3 end; the end is taken from the germline J gene. The rearrangement uses TRBV19 and TRBJ2-3; D gene uncertain. CDR1 and CDR2 (germline): LNHDA, SQIVND (reference sequence). The CDR3 spans 15 residues. Between the trimmed V and J ends, which lost 1 base and 4 bases, there was a span of 12 bases. CDR3 DNA, as far as it was read: TGTGCCAGTAGTATAGCCAGGATCGACGCAGATACG. Translation gives CASSIARIDADT. The whole CDR3 protein reads CASSIARIDADTQYF.

This clone was picked up a small number of times. Read data end 3 residues before the CDR3 end; the end is taken from the germline J gene. This chain uses TRBV18 with TRBJ1-1; TRBD1 aligns across 9 bases. Germline loops: CDR1 KGHSH, CDR2 LQKENI. CDR3 size: 16 residues. Trimming removed 5 bases from V and 1 base from J; junction bases left unmatched: 8. The CDR3 is CASSGVTGGPNTEAFF. The CDR3 bases that were read are TGTGCCAGCTCAGGGGTGACAGGGGGACCGAACACTGAA.

Concerning this clone: The CDR3 end falls 3 residues outside the read, so it is completed with the germline J gene. This sequence joins TRBV18 and TRBJ1-4; the match to TRBD1 covers 7 bases. Germline V gives CDR1 KGHSH, CDR2 LQKENI. The junction had 9 bases not matched to a gene; V was cut back by 0 bases and J by 8 bases. CDR3 size: 16 residues. The part of the CDR3 DNA that was read is TGTGCCAGCTCACCACCGGGAATAGGGGGCGGCGAAAAA. Its translation: CASSPPGIGGGEK. The whole CDR3 sequence reads CASSPPGIGGGEKLFF.

This clone was counted only a few times. The observed sequence ends 3 residues before the CDR3 terminus, with the missing tail filled in from the germline J gene. The V and J genes are TRBV7-9 and TRBJ2-5; a possible D gene is TRBD2 (6 bases). The CDR3 length is 15 residues. The V gene's germline CDR1 is SEHNR and CDR2 FQNEAQ (reference sequence). V shed 5 bases and J shed 4 bases, with 17 bases lying between them. The CDR3 bases that were read are TGTGCCAGCAGCCCGGGTACACCGGGGGTAGAGACC. This gives the protein CASSPGTPGVET. The entire CDR3 sequence reads CASSPGTPGVETQYF.

On this clone: The sequence runs out 3 residues before the end of the CDR3; the remainder is reconstructed from the germline J gene. J is TRBJ2-1 and V is TRBV6-1; 9 positions match TRBD2. V lost 0 bases and J lost 4; bases outside the gene matches: 10. Germline V gives CDR1 MNHNS, CDR2 SASEGT. The CDR3 has 18 residues. The CDR3 bases that were read are TGTGCCAGCAGTGAAGCTGCGGGAGGGCCCAACCTTTACAATGAG. Translating it yields CASSEAAGGPNLYNE. In full, the CDR3 is CASSEAAGGPNLYNEQFF.

This clone was observed many times. The CDR3 goes on 3 residues after the read ends, and that part is filled in from the germline J gene. The V gene is TRBV7-2, the J gene TRBJ1-5, with D tentatively TRBD1 (5 bases). Between the trimmed V and J ends, which lost 5 bases and 7 bases, there was a span of 18 bases. The germline V gene has CDR1 SGHTA and CDR2 FQGNSA. The CDR3 contains 15 residues. The sequenced CDR3 bases are TGTGCCAGCAGCCTTGACGGGGGAGTCGGACAGCCC. It is translated as CASSLDGGVGQP. The entire CDR3 protein reads CASSLDGGVGQPQHF.